A single T cell receptor beta chain is shown here with its context. This entry belongs to a study of CD8 T cells in Susac syndrome. When the RNA was reverse transcribed, random hexamers were used with an input of 0.5 to 1 ug. MiXCR, run by TCRdb on the immunoSEQ multiplex PCR reads, gives a single entry per CDR3 protein. The repertoire holds approximately 130,000 distinct CDR3 sequences, with approximately 89% as singletons. The germline gives CDR1 MNHNY, CDR2 SVGAGI (reference sequence). Trimming removed 2 bases from V and 7 bases from J, with 10 bases in between. CDR3 size: 13 residues. The sample was CD8+ T cells from PBMCs. The chain joins TRBV6-6 to TRBJ2-3; a weak D match, TRBD1 (5 bases). The receptor's source is a human donor with multiple sclerosis. The CDR3 sequence is CASSYPGQNTQYF. For the CDR3, the DNA is TGTGCCAGCAGTTACCCAGGACAAAATACGCAGTATTTT.